This is a list of T cell receptor beta chains from one sample in a study of blood T cell repertoires in COVID-19. This table comes from immunoSEQ multiplex PCR, and its TCRdb copy is limited to in-frame clones, with some not included. Among some 130,000 clones, roughly nine tenths were seen once, and the ten largest hold 4% to 5%. The sequenced sample consisted of peripheral blood. The receptors were gathered from a man between 60 and 75 years old with COVID-19, enrolled during active disease. CDR3s include the opening cysteine and the closing phenylalanine or tryptophan. The D gene is left open where the match is weak. Size is omitted from some rows. Given values are once, few, many or a class for expanded clones.

size: NA
V: TRBV7-9
J: TRBJ1-2
D: NA
DNA: TGTGCCAGCAGCCTTGGGATGGGGACTATTAACTATGGCTACACCTTC
CDR3: CASSLGMGTINYGYTF

size: NA
V: TRBV14
J: TRBJ2-3
D: TRBD1
DNA: TGTGCCAGCAGCCAACGACAGGGGATTAGCACAGATACGCAGTATTTT
CDR3: CASSQRQGISTDTQYF

size: NA
V: TRBV11-3
J: TRBJ2-5
D: TRBD2
DNA: TGTGCCAGCAGCTTAGGGGCGGGAGGCGTAGAGACCCAGTACTTC
CDR3: CASSLGAGGVETQYF

size: NA
V: TRBV5-4
J: TRBJ1-6
D: NA
DNA: TGTGCCAGCAGCTTCGGGGGTGTAGATTCACCCCTCCACTTT
CDR3: CASSFGGVDSPLHF

size: once
V: TRBV20-1
J: TRBJ1-2
D: TRBD1
DNA: TGCAGTGCCAGGGGGGCTGGCTACACCTTC
CDR3: CSARGAGYTF

size: NA
V: TRBV15
J: TRBJ1-2
D: NA
DNA: TGTGCCACCAGCAGAGATCCAGGCCAACGCTACACCTTC
CDR3: CATSRDPGQRYTF

size: NA
V: TRBV12-3/TRBV12-4
J: TRBJ1-2
D: TRBD1
DNA: TGTGCCAGCAGTGTGGACAGGGCTTATGGCTACACCTTC
CDR3: CASSVDRAYGYTF

size: NA
V: TRBV7-9
J: TRBJ2-1
D: TRBD1
DNA: TGTGCCAGCAGGCCCGGGACAGGGGACTACAATGAGCAGTTCTTC
CDR3: CASRPGTGDYNEQFF

size: NA
V: TRBV5-1
J: TRBJ1-3
D: NA
DNA: TGCGCCAGCAGCTTGGGGGGCTCCGGAAACACCATATATTTT
CDR3: CASSLGGSGNTIYF

size: NA
V: TRBV7-2
J: TRBJ1-2
D: NA
DNA: TGTGCCAGCAGCTTAATGGTCGGCTATGGCTACACCTTC
CDR3: CASSLMVGYGYTF

size: NA
V: TRBV19
J: TRBJ1-2
D: NA
DNA: TGTGCCAGTAGTACCCAGGCCAACTATGGCTACACCTTC
CDR3: CASSTQANYGYTF

size: NA
V: TRBV19
J: TRBJ1-4
D: TRBD1
DNA: TGTGCCAGTACTCCGGGACAGCTTAATGAAAAACTGTTTTTT
CDR3: CASTPGQLNEKLFF

size: NA
V: TRBV18
J: TRBJ1-5
D: NA
DNA: TGTGCCAGCTCACCGCCTGGTGACTTCGATCAGCCCCAGCATTTT
CDR3: CASSPPGDFDQPQHF

size: NA
V: TRBV19
J: TRBJ1-2
D: NA
DNA: TGTGCCAGTAGTATGCCCATAGGGGGCTATGGCTACACCTTC
CDR3: CASSMPIGGYGYTF

size: NA
V: TRBV6-2/TRBV6-3
J: TRBJ1-6
D: NA
DNA: TGTGCCAGCAGTTCATATTCACCCCTCCACTTT
CDR3: CASSSYSPLHF

size: NA
V: TRBV5-1
J: TRBJ2-1
D: TRBD2
DNA: TGCGCCAGCAGCTTGGAGGTCCTAGCGGGAGATAGTGAGCAGTTCTTC
CDR3: CASSLEVLAGDSEQFF

size: NA
V: TRBV4-1
J: TRBJ1-2
D: TRBD1
DNA: TGCGCCAGCAGCCCAGGACAGGCCTATGGCTACACCTTC
CDR3: CASSPGQAYGYTF

size: once
V: TRBV6-2/TRBV6-3
J: TRBJ2-3
D: NA
DNA: TGTGCCAGCAGCCTGGACCCCGGGAGAGGAGATACGCAGTATTTT
CDR3: CASSLDPGRGDTQYF

size: NA
V: TRBV4-1
J: TRBJ2-1
D: TRBD2
DNA: TGCGCCAGCAGCCAGGATAGGACTAGCCCCTCCTACAATGAGCAGTTCTTC
CDR3: CASSQDRTSPSYNEQFF

size: NA
V: TRBV11-3
J: TRBJ2-7
D: TRBD1
DNA: TGTGCCAGCAGCATCGGGACAGGGGACATGTACGAGCAGTACTTC
CDR3: CASSIGTGDMYEQYF

size: NA
V: TRBV7-8
J: TRBJ1-6
D: NA
DNA: TGTGCCAGCAGCTTCCGGGAGTATAATTCACCCCTCCACTTT
CDR3: CASSFREYNSPLHF

size: NA
V: TRBV6-2/TRBV6-3
J: TRBJ2-7
D: TRBD1
DNA: TGTGCCAGCAGTACCCGACAGGGGTCCTACGAGCAGTACTTC
CDR3: CASSTRQGSYEQYF

size: NA
V: TRBV7-2
J: TRBJ2-7
D: NA
DNA: TGTGCCAGCAGCTTAGAAGCTAGTGCGCGGTACGAGCAGTACTTC
CDR3: CASSLEASARYEQYF

size: few
V: TRBV28
J: TRBJ1-2
D: TRBD1
DNA: TGTGCCAGCAGTTTCCAGGGGGCTAGGGGCTACACCTTC
CDR3: CASSFQGARGYTF

size: few
V: TRBV3-1/TRBV3-2
J: TRBJ2-7
D: NA
DNA: TGTGCCAGCAGCCAAGATACGGCTAGCGAGCAGTACTTC
CDR3: CASSQDTASEQYF

size: once
V: TRBV5-1
J: TRBJ2-7
D: NA
DNA: TGCGCCAGCAGCCTCCAGGGGGAGCGGGCCTACGAGCAGTACTTC
CDR3: CASSLQGERAYEQYF

size: few
V: TRBV5-1
J: TRBJ2-5
D: TRBD2
DNA: TGCGCCAGCAGCTTGGGACTAGCGGGAGTAGAGACCCAGTACTTC
CDR3: CASSLGLAGVETQYF

size: NA
V: TRBV7-9
J: TRBJ1-3
D: TRBD1
DNA: TGTGCCAGCAGCCTTGGACAGGGTAAAACTGGAAACACCATATATTTT
CDR3: CASSLGQGKTGNTIYF

size: NA
V: TRBV24-1
J: TRBJ2-1
D: NA
DNA: TGTGCCACCAGTGATGGCGGGATACCCGACAATGAGCAGTTCTTC
CDR3: CATSDGGIPDNEQFF

size: NA
V: TRBV3-1/TRBV3-2
J: TRBJ2-7
D: NA
DNA: TGTGCCAGCAGCCAACAGCGGAACTACGAGCAGTACTTC
CDR3: CASSQQRNYEQYF

size: NA
V: TRBV7-7
J: TRBJ2-2
D: NA
DNA: TGTGCCAGCAGCTTAGCCGGACTCACCGGGGAGCTGTTTTTT
CDR3: CASSLAGLTGELFF

size: NA
V: TRBV5-1
J: TRBJ2-1
D: TRBD2
DNA: TGCGCCAGCAGCTCGATAGAGGGACTAGCGGGGCCCTACAATGAGCAGTTCTTC
CDR3: CASSSIEGLAGPYNEQFF

size: NA
V: TRBV4-2
J: TRBJ1-2
D: NA
DNA: TGTGCCAGCAGCCAAGAAGTCTACTCTGGCTACACCTTC
CDR3: CASSQEVYSGYTF

size: NA
V: TRBV7-2
J: TRBJ2-7
D: NA
DNA: TGTGCCAGCAGCTTAGTTAGCCTCTCCTACGAGCAGTACTTC
CDR3: CASSLVSLSYEQYF

size: NA
V: TRBV18
J: TRBJ1-1
D: TRBD1
DNA: TGTGCCAGCTCACCTGCAACAGGGGCCATAGACTTTGAAGCTTTCTTT
CDR3: CASSPATGAIDFEAFF

size: NA
V: TRBV30
J: TRBJ2-2
D: TRBD2
DNA: TGTGCCTGGAGGCTACTAAACCGGGGGGAGCCCGGGGAGCTGTTTTTT
CDR3: CAWRLLNRGEPGELFF

size: NA
V: TRBV11-3
J: TRBJ1-1
D: NA
DNA: TGTGCCAGCAGCTTAGGACAGGAAACTGAAGCTTTCTTT
CDR3: CASSLGQETEAFF

size: NA
V: TRBV24-1
J: TRBJ2-3
D: NA
DNA: TGTGCCACCAGTGGGACCCCCGGGAGATCCACAGATACGCAGTATTTT
CDR3: CATSGTPGRSTDTQYF

size: NA
V: TRBV9
J: TRBJ1-1
D: TRBD1
DNA: TGTGCCAGCAGCGTCGGACAGGTTAACACTGAAGCTTTCTTT
CDR3: CASSVGQVNTEAFF

size: NA
V: TRBV10-3
J: TRBJ2-2
D: NA
DNA: TGTGCCATCAGTAACCCACGGGGGACCGGGGAGCTGTTTTTT
CDR3: CAISNPRGTGELFF

size: NA
V: TRBV7-3
J: TRBJ1-1
D: NA
DNA: TGTGCCAGCAGCCCACAGGGTGGAGATACTGAAGCTTTCTTT
CDR3: CASSPQGGDTEAFF

size: NA
V: TRBV5-1
J: TRBJ2-1
D: TRBD1
DNA: TGCGCCAGCAGCAAAGACAGGGTATTGGACAATGAGCAGTTCTTC
CDR3: CASSKDRVLDNEQFF

size: NA
V: TRBV11-2
J: TRBJ1-2
D: NA
DNA: TGTGCCAGCAGCCTTGCCGGGACACAACATGGCTACACCTTC
CDR3: CASSLAGTQHGYTF

size: NA
V: TRBV5-4
J: TRBJ2-7
D: NA
DNA: TGTGCCAGCACCCAAGGGGGTGAGGGGACCTCCTACGAGCAGTACTTC
CDR3: CASTQGGEGTSYEQYF

size: NA
V: TRBV5-1
J: TRBJ2-4
D: NA
DNA: TGCGCCAGCAGCTCGGACCACAGGGTCCTAGCCAAAAACATTCAGTACTTC
CDR3: CASSSDHRVLAKNIQYF

size: NA
V: TRBV19
J: TRBJ1-5
D: NA
DNA: TGTGCCAGTAGTCCCGTGGGCGTACAGCCCCAGCATTTT
CDR3: CASSPVGVQPQHF

size: once
V: TRBV10-2
J: TRBJ2-7
D: TRBD2
DNA: TGCGCCAGCAGTGAGGCGGGGACTAGCGGGGCCTACGAGCAGTACTTC
CDR3: CASSEAGTSGAYEQYF

size: NA
V: TRBV28
J: TRBJ2-2
D: NA
DNA: TGTGCCAGCAGTCTGGGTCAGGCGGGCACCGGGGAGCTGTTTTTT
CDR3: CASSLGQAGTGELFF

size: NA
V: TRBV12-3/TRBV12-4
J: TRBJ2-2
D: TRBD2
DNA: TGTGCCATCAAAAGGACTAGCGCCGGGGAGCTGTTTTTT
CDR3: CAIKRTSAGELFF

size: NA
V: TRBV24-1
J: TRBJ2-3
D: TRBD2
DNA: TGTGCCACCATGGCTAGCGGGAGAGCGGCAGATACGCAGTATTTT
CDR3: CATMASGRAADTQYF

size: few
V: TRBV6-5
J: TRBJ1-4
D: NA
DNA: TGTGCCAGCAAAGAGGAGGAAGTTAATGAAAAACTGTTTTTT
CDR3: CASKEEEVNEKLFF

size: NA
V: TRBV7-6
J: TRBJ1-3
D: NA
DNA: TGTGCCAGCAGCTTAGACAGGGTGGGAAACACCATATATTTT
CDR3: CASSLDRVGNTIYF

size: NA
V: TRBV2
J: TRBJ2-1
D: TRBD2
DNA: TGTGCCAGCAGTTACTCATACCTAGCGGGAGGAGGCAATGAGCAGTTCTTC
CDR3: CASSYSYLAGGGNEQFF